Sequencing of this T cell receptor (beta chain) was carried out in a study of cytomegalovirus exposure and HLA in healthy donors. The assay was immunoSEQ multiplex PCR, and TCRdb's table has in-frame clones only and misses some. The table has about 110,000 clones, approximately 94% seen once. The germline V gene has CDR1 MNHEY and CDR2 SVGAGI. This CDR3 has 14 residues. J lost 7 bases, V lost 7 bases, and 11 bases had no gene match. Specimen: PBMCs. V gene TRBV6-5 combines with J gene TRBJ1-2; 8 bases map to TRBD1. The TCR comes from a woman aged 18-29 years in good health and CMV-seronegative. The CDR3 nucleotides read TGTGCCAGCACCCAGTCCGGAACAGGGGGTGGCTACACCTTC. It specifies CASTQSGTGGGYTF.